This TCR beta chain is from a study of T cells after yellow fever vaccination. Study context: In the case of low-cell-number fractions, SMART-Seq v4 Ultra Low Input was used for preparation. Study-wide results and caveats: Some clonotypes, a small share, were shared between CD4 and CD8 compartments. Peaking faster, on day 5 versus 15, the secondary response was nonetheless weaker. Detected again after the booster were most primary-vaccination clones, at nearly 97% CD4 and nearly 90% CD8.

Trimming removed 0 bases from V and 5 bases from J, with 12 bases in between. Per the germline V gene, CDR1 is SGHRS and CDR2 is YFSETQ. The CDR3 extends over 14 amino acids. TCRdb processed the 5' RACE reads anew with MiXCR; each CDR3 protein has one entry. The sample lists a few hundred thousand distinct CDR3 sequences, 3% to 4.5% occurring once. This clonotype was seen more than once but under ten times. Antigen specificity is unknown. Here the sequenced sample was PBMCs, taken 5 days after the yellow fever booster vaccination. The source is a man aged 18-30 years who received the YFV17D yellow fever vaccine. This chain joins TRBV5-1 and TRBJ2-7; D perhaps matches TRBD2 (6 bases). The CDR3 sequence is CASSLVLASHEQYV. CDR3 coding DNA: TGCGCCAGCAGCTTGGTGCTAGCGTCCCACGAGCAGTACGTC.